This T cell receptor beta chain was sequenced during a study of blood T cell repertoires in COVID-19. The V gene lost 3 bases and the J gene lost 3 bases, with 9 bases spanning the gap. The CDR3 totals 14 residues. The V gene's germline CDR1 is SGHRS and CDR2 YFSETQ. Sequencing used immunoSEQ multiplex PCR; TCRdb keeps in-frame clones, though not all of them. The sample lists tens of thousands of clones, approximately 90% occurring once. The sample consisted of peripheral blood. This clonotype was obtained from an elderly woman with active COVID-19. V usage is TRBV5-1 and J usage is TRBJ2-2, with a tentative D call TRBD1 (5 bases). The CDR3 sequence: CASSSNRYTGELFF. DNA of the CDR3: TGCGCCAGCAGCTCCAACAGGTACACCGGGGAGCTGTTTTTT.